This T cell receptor beta chain originates from a study of T cell responses to AZD1222 COVID-19 vaccine. Study-level results: An increase in Spike-specific TCR breadth and depth was observed after two AZD1222 doses. In a largely white British group with more females than males, clonal diversity was possibly underestimated.

A word on this clone: Its antigen remains unknown.

The protocol was immunoSEQ multiplex PCR, while the TCRdb copy is restricted to in-frame clones and leaves out a portion. The table has about 120,000 clones, approximately 90% seen once. The V gene lost 3 bases and the J gene lost 4 bases, with 13 bases spanning the gap. CDR1 and CDR2 from the germline V gene are SGHTA and FQGNSA. This CDR3 contains 15 residues. This TCR was recovered from an adult in good health. The V and J genes are TRBV7-2 and TRBJ2-1; tentatively, D is TRBD1 (5 bases). Sequencing was performed on peripheral blood, taken on day 0 of AZD1222 vaccination. CDR3 region: CASSFSSDSYNEQFF. The CDR3 DNA is TGTGCCAGCAGCTTCTCTTCAGACAGTTACAATGAGCAGTTCTTC.